This TCR beta chain appears in the sequencing data of a study of cytomegalovirus exposure and HLA in healthy donors. Primers for the PCR totalled 60 Vbeta and 13 Jbeta. The protocol was immunoSEQ multiplex PCR, while the TCRdb copy is restricted to in-frame clones and leaves out a portion. The repertoire holds more than 150,000 clones, with about four fifths as singletons. Per the germline V gene, CDR1 is MNHNS and CDR2 is SASEGT. The CDR3 is 16 residues long. V was clipped by 0 bases and J by 4 bases, with 15 bases between them. The TCR comes from a girl under 18 in good health and CMV-seropositive. Material for sequencing was PBMCs. This chain links TRBV6-1 with TRBJ2-5, with D maybe TRBD2 (7 bases). In DNA, the CDR3 is TGTGCCAGCAGTGAAGCGGGGGGGCATGGGGGAGAGACCCAGTACTTC. Translation gives CASSEAGGHGGETQYF.